The clone carrying this T cell receptor (beta chain) has just a few counts. Its antigen is not known. The sequenced fragment ends 3 residues before the CDR3 boundary, so the rest is inferred from the germline J gene. Produced via immunoSEQ multiplex PCR; TCRdb's table is partial and in-frame only. The sample includes about 20,000 clones, none of them occurring once. The record originates from a study of T cell clonality in common variable immunodeficiency. General study points: Fewer deletions and N-nucleotide insertions were reportedly seen in common variable immunodeficiency TCR beta sequences.

CDR1 is SGHRS and CDR2 is YFSETQ in the germline V gene. V lost 2 bases and J lost 5, with 9 bases in between. This CDR3 region has 13 residues. The V call is TRBV5-1, the J call TRBJ2-3, with D perhaps TRBD2 (6 bases). Sequenced sample: peripheral blood mononuclear cells. The source is a human donor with common variable immunodeficiency. CDR3 DNA (partial): TGCGCCAGCAGCTTCCGGGGAGGAGATACG. This codes for CASSFRGGDT. The CDR3 in its entirety is CASSFRGGDTQYF.